One T cell receptor beta chain is described in this entry. The target antigen is unknown. The sample comes from a study of graft-versus-host responses after intestinal transplantation. Assay used: immunoSEQ multiplex PCR; TCRdb lists only in-frame clones, some missing. The sample holds under 150,000 clones; more than 90% are singletons and the top ten take approximately 0.17%. The source was unstimulated CD4+ T cells sorted from spleen or lymph node cells, collected before intestinal transplant. The source is a human donor who received an intestinal transplant.

The CDR3 reads CASSPRGLNYEQYF. The CDR3 DNA sequence: TGTGCCAGCAGCCCACGGGGCTTAAACTACGAGCAGTACTTC. The rearrangement uses TRBV7-8 and TRBJ2-7; D possibly matches TRBD1 or TRBD2 (5 bases each). V dropped 5 bases and J dropped 3 bases, with 14 bases sitting between them. The CDR3 spans 14 residues. Germline V gives CDR1 SGHVS, CDR2 FQNEAQ.